This TCR beta chain was sequenced in a study of blood T cell repertoires in COVID-19. The overall study: The United States, Italy and Spain provided the acute and convalescent COVID-19 samples.

As processed by the authors: Nucleated cell number was recorded as an estimate derived from reference gene primer amplification. Produced via immunoSEQ multiplex PCR; TCRdb's table is partial and in-frame only. For V, J and clone size, that table is used; D and trimming come from the DNA. The table lists about 370,000 clones, approximately 87% of them singletons. J lost 5 bases, V lost 6 bases, and 5 bases had no gene match. CDR1 SQVTM and CDR2 ANQGSEA come from the germline V gene. This CDR3 region has 13 residues. The receptor was derived from a woman in her twenties or thirties with COVID-19, enrolled during active disease. The chain links TRBV29-1 to TRBJ2-7; 12 nucleotides align to TRBD2. What was sequenced was peripheral blood. CDR3 DNA: TGCAGCGTAGGACTAGCGGGGCCCCACGAGCAGTACTTC. This codes for CSVGLAGPHEQYF.